One sample yielded the 30 T cell receptor beta chains listed below, sequenced in a study of metastatic and nonmetastatic thyroid tumors. Not a single patient had been given any form of treatment at any point before undergoing thyroid surgery. TCRdb re-analyzed the PCR reads through MiXCR. The repertoire holds some 23,000 clones, with around 21% as singletons. The sequenced sample consisted of blood. These receptor sequences come from a female donor with papillary thyroid cancer or a benign thyroid nodule (not recorded which). Some clones in this sample may be carry-over from other donors' samples.

This clone was seen at least ten times. A much larger clone lies a single base off, so this may be a read error. Additional DNA sequences in this sample encode the identical CDR3. V gene TRBV28 combines with J gene TRBJ2-1, with D perhaps matching TRBD1 or TRBD2 (5 bases each). CDR1 is MDHEN, CDR2 SYDVKM, per germline. CDR3 length: 12 amino acids. CDR3: CASSLSLGTLNF. The DNA for the CDR3 is TGTGCCAGCAGTTTATCATTAGGGACGCTCAACTTC.

This clone was counted at least ten times. This chain links TRBV6-1 with TRBJ2-3; 8 nucleotides agree with TRBD2. V gave up 4 bases and J gave up 3 bases; unmatched junction bases: 3. Germline V gives CDR1 MNHNS, CDR2 SASEGT. The CDR3 loop spans 14 amino acids. DNA of the CDR3: TGTGCCAGCAGTGTAGGACTAGCTACAGATACGCAGTATTTT. Translating gives CASSVGLATDTQYF.

In this sample, this clone turned up a few times. The chain uses TRBV6-2 or TRBV6-3 and TRBJ2-6, with D uncertain. The CDR3 has 13 amino acids. Germline CDR1 MNHEY, CDR2 SVGEGT. In DNA form, the CDR3 reads TGTGTCGGCTGGTTATCTGGGGCCAACGTCCTGACTTTC. It codes for CVGWLSGANVLTF.

The sample holds many counts of this clone. This sequence joins TRBV7-2 and TRBJ2-3; D is ambiguous. CDR1 is SGHTA, CDR2 FQGNSA, per germline. The CDR3 contains 12 residues. Trimming removed 1 base from V and 1 base from J, with 0 bases in between. CDR3 DNA: TGTGCCAGCAGCTTAGGCACAGATACGCAGTATTTT. Residues: CASSLGTDTQYF.

This chain joins TRBV9 and TRBJ1-2; a possible D gene is TRBD1 (6 bases). CDR3 length: 15 residues. Trimming removed 4 bases from V and 4 bases from J, with 17 bases in between. Per germline, CDR1 SGDLS and CDR2 YYNGEE. Here the CDR3 reads CASSTPRGGTYGYTF. In DNA, the CDR3 is TGTGCCAGCAGCACCCCAAGGGGGGGTACCTATGGCTACACCTTC. Filled out from reference TRBV9 and TRBJ1-2, the complete variable domain reads DSGVTQTPKHLITATGQRVTLRCSPRSGDLSVYWYQQSLDQGLQFLIQYYNGEERAKGNILERFSAQQFPDLHSELNLSSLELGDSALYFCASSTPRGGTYGYTFGSGTRLTVV.

This clone came up many times. The chain joins TRBV19 to TRBJ1-4, with D uncertain. This CDR3 spans 14 amino acids. Per germline, CDR1 LNHDA and CDR2 SQIVND (reference sequence). Trimming stripped 5 bases from V and 7 bases from J, with 14 bases between. The CDR3 is CASSSLDDSEKLFF. The CDR3 region has the DNA TGTGCCAGTAGTTCCCTTGACGACTCTGAAAAACTGTTTTTT.

This clone is medium-sized (0.01 to 0.1%) in the sample. The chain employs TRBV27 and TRBJ1-2, with TRBD1 as a possible D gene (5 bases). CDR1 MNHEY and CDR2 SMNVEV come from the germline V gene (reference sequence). CDR3 length: 16 residues. With 5 bases removed from V and 3 bases from J, the gap between germline ends came to 19 bases. The CDR3 coding sequence is TGTGCCAGCAGTCCCAGGTGGTCGGGGACTGACTATGGCTACACCTTC. Translated: CASSPRWSGTDYGYTF.

A few counts support this clone. This specimen includes other DNA sequences encoding the same CDR3. The chain joins TRBV6-2 or TRBV6-3 to TRBJ2-1; tentatively, D is TRBD1 or TRBD2 (5 bases each). This CDR3 has 19 residues. CDR1 is MNHEY, CDR2 SVGEGT, per germline. The V gene lost 0 bases and the J gene lost 7 bases, with 25 bases spanning the gap. This CDR3 is CASSYSSLFWGGGVNEQFF. The CDR3 DNA follows: TGTGCCAGCAGTTACTCGAGCCTCTTTTGGGGTGGGGGTGTAAATGAGCAGTTCTTC.

This chain uses TRBV9 with TRBJ2-1, with 7 bases lining up with TRBD2. Germline V gene lookup returns CDR1 SGDLS and CDR2 YYNGEE. The CDR3 is 17 amino acids. V lost 4 bases, J lost 5 bases, and 15 bases stayed unmatched. In DNA, the CDR3 is TGTGCCAGCAGCCCAGACCATGGGGGGGGAATGGACAATGAGCAGTTCTTC. Translation: CASSPDHGGGMDNEQFF. The variable domain in full, with the rest retrieved from reference TRBV9 and TRBJ2-1, is DSGVTQTPKHLITATGQRVTLRCSPRSGDLSVYWYQQSLDQGLQFLIQYYNGEERAKGNILERFSAQQFPDLHSELNLSSLELGDSALYFCASSPDHGGGMDNEQFFGPGTRLTVL.

This clone was observed a few times. At one end the junction does not follow the germline gene, possibly because of a read error. The rearrangement links TRBV6-2 or TRBV6-3 to TRBJ2-1; TRBD2 aligns across 8 bases. Germline CDR1 reads MNHEY; CDR2 reads SVGEGT. CDR3 size: 18 residues. The CDR3 DNA sequence: TGTGCCAGCAGTTCCGGGACCAGCGGGAGCCTGCTCTTCAATGAGCATTTCTTC. Its translation is CASSSGTSGSLLFNEHFF.

Only one count was recorded for this clone. V gene TRBV30 combines with J gene TRBJ1-5; weak D call: TRBD1 (5 bases). Germline lookup yields CDR1 GTSNPN and CDR2 SVGIG (reference sequence). V lost 8 bases, J lost 5 bases, and 7 bases lay in between. The CDR3 runs 10 residues. CDR3 DNA: TGTGCCGTGGGGCATCAGCCCCAGCATTTT. Translating it yields CAVGHQPQHF.

The chain recombines TRBV7-3 with TRBJ2-1; D assignment may be TRBD1 or TRBD2 (5 bases each). The germline gives CDR1 SGHTA, CDR2 FQGTGA. V shed 5 bases and J shed 6 bases, with 11 bases lying between them. The CDR3 consists of 13 residues. The CDR3 sequence: CASSVVRGNEQFF. The CDR3 nucleotides read TGTGCCAGCAGCGTAGTGAGGGGCAATGAGCAGTTCTTC.

This clone is categorized as medium-sized (0.01 to 0.1%). The chain employs TRBV12-3 or TRBV12-4 and TRBJ2-2; D might be TRBD1 (5 bases). This CDR3 comprises 13 residues. Trimming took off 6 bases at V and 1 base at J, with 6 bases between the two ends. CDR3: CASRQENTGELFF. The CDR3 nucleotides are TGTGCCAGCAGACAGGAGAACACCGGGGAGCTGTTTTTT.

This sequence joins TRBV7-2 and TRBJ2-2, with 9 bases that match TRBD1. The trim removed 2 bases at V and 1 base at J, leaving 2 bases unmatched. Per the germline V gene, CDR1 is SGHTA and CDR2 is FQGNSA. This CDR3 comprises 16 residues. CDR3: CASSLSGQGNTGELFF. The CDR3 DNA sequence: TGTGCCAGCAGCTTATCGGGACAGGGGAACACCGGGGAGCTGTTTTTT.

This clone was picked up many times. At the DNA level, this CDR3 is encoded by other sequences in the same sample as well. The gene calls are TRBV27 and TRBJ1-5; 8 bases fit TRBD1. The CDR3 runs 14 residues. Trimming took 3 bases from V and 4 from J; bases not matched to a gene: 2. CDR1 is MNHEY and CDR2 is SMNVEV in the germline V gene (reference sequence). DNA for the CDR3: TGTGCCAGCAGTTTCAGGGGGCAGAATCAGCCCCAGCATTTT. Translated: CASSFRGQNQPQHF.

This clone was seen a handful of times. Germline and junction disagree at one end, which may indicate a read error. V gene TRBV6-5 combines with J gene TRBJ2-7, with 8 bases fitting TRBD2. This CDR3 is 14 amino acids long. CDR1 and CDR2 from the germline V gene are MNHEY and SVGAGI. In DNA, the CDR3 is TGTGCCAGCGTACTAGCGGTAGACACCTACGAGCAGCACTTC. This encodes CASVLAVDTYEQHF.

This clone was observed many times. CDR3 nucleotide sequence: TGTGCCAGCAGCTATAAATGGACAGCTCCATTCGACTACACCTTC. Its protein product is CASSYKWTAPFDYTF. V is TRBV11-2 and J is TRBJ1-2, with D possibly matching TRBD1 (6 bases). Germline-derived CDR1 and CDR2 are SGHAT and FQNNGV. Trimming removed 4 bases from V and 10 bases from J, with 22 bases in between. This CDR3 is built from 15 residues.

This clone was found a few times. V usage is TRBV6-4 and J usage is TRBJ2-3, with D possibly TRBD2 on 5 matching bases. Germline CDR1 is MRHNA and CDR2 is SNTAGT. CDR3 size: 15 residues. V was pared by 3 bases and J by 6 bases, with 16 bases between. CDR3 amino acids: CASSEGPSLRDTQYF. The CDR3 DNA reads TGTGCCAGCAGTGAGGGTCCTAGCTTGAGGGATACGCAGTATTTT.

This clone was detected a few times. V and J are TRBV3-1 and TRBJ2-7; TRBD2 matches at 7 bases. Germline V gene data show CDR1 as LGHDT and CDR2 as YNNKEL (reference sequence). CDR3 length: 16 amino acids. The junction had 13 bases not matched to a gene; V was cut back by 5 bases and J by 3 bases. CDR3 nucleotide sequence: TGTGCCAGCAGCACCCTCCTGGGCGGGAGTTTCTACGAGCAGTACTTC. Its protein is CASSTLLGGSFYEQYF.

This clone was picked up many times. This sequence joins TRBV20-1 and TRBJ1-4; 8 bases map to TRBD1. Germline assignment: CDR1 DFQATT and CDR2 SNEGSKA (reference sequence). The V gene end was trimmed by 6 bases and the J gene end by 12 bases; junction bases not matched to a gene: 12. The CDR3 has 13 amino acids. CDR3 sequence reads: CSANEDRVSQLFF. The CDR3 bases are TGCAGTGCAAACGAGGACAGGGTTTCACAACTGTTTTTT.

There are a few counts of this clone. The chain carries TRBV28 and TRBJ2-7; maybe TRBD2 (6 bases). CDR1 is MDHEN and CDR2 is SYDVKM in the germline V gene. Trimming removed 8 bases at V and 1 base at J, with 15 bases between. CDR3 length: 14 amino acids. The CDR3 here is CASGASASSYEQYF. The CDR3 DNA reads as TGTGCCAGCGGGGCTAGCGCCTCATCCTACGAGCAGTACTTC.

The chain recombines TRBV11-1 with TRBJ1-1, with TRBD1 identical over 9 bases. V trimming: 5 bases; J trimming: 3 bases; junction bases outside the gene matches: 10. Germline values: CDR1 SGHAT, CDR2 FQDESV (reference sequence). The CDR3 has 16 amino acids. The DNA of the CDR3 is TGTGCCAGCAGCGACCAATCCGGGACAGGGCACACTGAAGCTTTCTTT. It specifies CASSDQSGTGHTEAFF.

The sample holds many counts of this clone. This sequence joins TRBV20-1 and TRBJ2-2, with D possibly being TRBD1 (6 bases). The CDR3 spans 16 residues. The V gene's germline CDR1 is DFQATT and CDR2 SNEGSKA (reference sequence). V was clipped by 0 bases and J by 5 bases, with 16 bases between them. CDR3 coding DNA: TGCAGTGCTAGAGATCTAGGAAAGGGGGAGACCGGGGAGCTGTTTTTT. The encoded protein is CSARDLGKGETGELFF.

This clone appeared many times. The chain links TRBV11-2 to TRBJ2-7; D is uncertain. CDR1 SGHAT and CDR2 FQNNGV come from the germline V gene. V lost 1 base, J lost 4 bases, and 8 bases lay in between. This CDR3 spans 13 amino acids. CDR3 sequence reads: CASSLVSFYEQYF. CDR3 DNA: TGTGCCAGCAGCTTAGTATCCTTTTACGAGCAGTACTTC.

This clone was observed at least ten times. The chain is built from TRBV11-1 and TRBJ1-1, with no clear D. This CDR3 comprises 17 residues. Germline V gene lookup returns CDR1 SGHAT and CDR2 FQDESV (reference sequence). Between the trimmed V and J ends, which lost 1 base and 3 bases, there was a span of 18 bases. CDR3 sequence (DNA): TGTGCCAGCAGCTTAGGGAATAGACCGCTAAGGCACACTGAAGCTTTCTTT. Residues: CASSLGNRPLRHTEAFF.

The chain has TRBV14 and TRBJ1-6; weak D call: TRBD1 (5 bases). Germline loops: CDR1 SGHDN, CDR2 FVKESK. This CDR3 is built from 18 residues. V was clipped by 1 base and J by 8 bases, with 21 bases between them. The CDR3 reads CASSQAIVTAAHYSPLHF. The CDR3 bases are TGTGCCAGCAGCCAAGCAATCGTGACAGCCGCTCATTATTCACCCCTCCACTTT.

V usage is TRBV20-1 and J usage is TRBJ1-3, with a possible D match to TRBD1 (6 bases). The ends were cut back, 5 bases at V and 2 bases at J, with 13 bases in the middle. Germline loops: CDR1 DFQATT, CDR2 SNEGSKA (reference sequence). This CDR3 contains 14 residues. The CDR3 region is CSARNREAGNTIYF. CDR3 nucleotide sequence: TGCAGTGCTCGGAACAGGGAGGCTGGAAACACCATATATTTT.

This clone occurred a few times. This sequence joins TRBV24-1 and TRBJ2-1, with 9 bases fitting TRBD1. The CDR3 covers 16 residues. V trimming: 3 bases; J trimming: 3 bases; junction bases outside the gene matches: 5. CDR1 is KGHDR and CDR2 is SFDVKD in the germline V gene. The CDR3 sequence: CATSDGQGKNYNEQFF. Written as DNA, the CDR3 is TGTGCCACCAGTGATGGACAGGGGAAGAACTACAATGAGCAGTTCTTC.

This clone was seen a few times. The V gene is TRBV5-1, the J gene TRBJ1-3, with unresolved D. Between the trimmed V and J ends, which lost 2 bases and 8 bases, there was a span of 11 bases. In germline, CDR1 is SGHRS, CDR2 YFSETQ. The CDR3 contains 13 residues. CDR3 sequence (DNA): TGCGCCAGCAGCTTCAACTCGTGGGACACCATATATTTT. This codes for CASSFNSWDTIYF.

This clone rates as medium-sized. The genes are TRBV25-1 and TRBJ1-3; D unresolved. The CDR3 covers 15 residues. V was clipped by 2 bases and J by 4 bases, with 12 bases between them. Per the germline V gene, CDR1 is MGHDK and CDR2 is SYGVNS. CDR3 region: CASSEVGLGGNTIYF. CDR3 DNA: TGTGCCAGCAGTGAAGTAGGGCTGGGAGGAAACACCATATATTTT. The entire variable domain, with the rest obtained from reference TRBV25-1 and TRBJ1-3, is as follows: EADIYQTPRYLVIGTGKKITLECSQTMGHDKMYWYQQDPGMELHLIHYSYGVNSTEKGDLSSESTVSRIRTEHFPLTLESARPSHTSQYLCASSEVGLGGNTIYFGEGSWLTVV.